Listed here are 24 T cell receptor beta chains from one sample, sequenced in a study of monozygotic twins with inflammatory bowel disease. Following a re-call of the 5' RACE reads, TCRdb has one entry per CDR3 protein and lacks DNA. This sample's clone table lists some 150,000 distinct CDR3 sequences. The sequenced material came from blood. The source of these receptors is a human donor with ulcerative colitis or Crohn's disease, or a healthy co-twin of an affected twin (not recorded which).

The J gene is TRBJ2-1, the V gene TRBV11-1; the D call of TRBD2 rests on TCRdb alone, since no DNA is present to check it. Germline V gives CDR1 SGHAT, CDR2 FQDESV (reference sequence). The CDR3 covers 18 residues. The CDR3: CASSLKQRASGHDGGQFF. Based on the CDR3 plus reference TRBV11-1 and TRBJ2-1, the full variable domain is EAEVAQSPRYKITEKSQAVAFWCDPISGHATLYWYRQILGQGPELLVQFQDESVVDDSQLPKDRFSAERLKGVDSTLKIQPAELGDSAMYLCASSLKQRASGHDGGQFFGPGTRLTVL.

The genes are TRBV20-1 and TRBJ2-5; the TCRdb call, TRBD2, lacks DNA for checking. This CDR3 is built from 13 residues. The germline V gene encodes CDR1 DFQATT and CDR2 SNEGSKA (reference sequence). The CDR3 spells CSAATSGGETQYF.

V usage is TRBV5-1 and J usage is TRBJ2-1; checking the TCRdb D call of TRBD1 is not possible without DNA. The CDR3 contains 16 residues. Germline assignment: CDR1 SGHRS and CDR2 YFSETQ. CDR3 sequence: CASSGGGGRSYNEQFF.

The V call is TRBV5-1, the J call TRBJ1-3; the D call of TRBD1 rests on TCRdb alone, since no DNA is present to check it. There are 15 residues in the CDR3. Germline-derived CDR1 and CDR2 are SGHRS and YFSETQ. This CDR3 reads CASSLGRGGGNTIYF.

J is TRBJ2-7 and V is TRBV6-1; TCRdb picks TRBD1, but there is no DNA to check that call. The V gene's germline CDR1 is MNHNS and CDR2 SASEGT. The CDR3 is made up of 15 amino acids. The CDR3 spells CASSEGAGGPHEQYF.

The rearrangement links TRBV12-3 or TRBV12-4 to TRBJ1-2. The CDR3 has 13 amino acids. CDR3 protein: CASSLHRGYGYTF.

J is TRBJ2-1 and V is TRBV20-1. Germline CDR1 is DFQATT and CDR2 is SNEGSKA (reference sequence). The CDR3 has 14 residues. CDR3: CSAILGSSYNEQFF.

CDR3 region: CSARTGPNEKLFF. This rearrangement joins TRBV20-1 to TRBJ1-4; TCRdb's D call, TRBD1, is unchecked because there is no DNA. Germline V gene lookup returns CDR1 DFQATT and CDR2 SNEGSKA (reference sequence). CDR3 length equals 13 residues.

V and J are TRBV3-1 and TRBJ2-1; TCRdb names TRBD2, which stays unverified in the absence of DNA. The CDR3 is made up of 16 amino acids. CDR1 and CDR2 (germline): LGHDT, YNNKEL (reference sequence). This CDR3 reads CASSLLGTSGKNEQFF.

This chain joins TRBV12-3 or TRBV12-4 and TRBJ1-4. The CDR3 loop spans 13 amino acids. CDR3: CASSISENEKLFF.

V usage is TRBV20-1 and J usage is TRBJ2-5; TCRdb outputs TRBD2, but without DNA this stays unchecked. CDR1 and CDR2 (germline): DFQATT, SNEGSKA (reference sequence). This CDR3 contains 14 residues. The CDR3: CSDRRGGGQETQYF.

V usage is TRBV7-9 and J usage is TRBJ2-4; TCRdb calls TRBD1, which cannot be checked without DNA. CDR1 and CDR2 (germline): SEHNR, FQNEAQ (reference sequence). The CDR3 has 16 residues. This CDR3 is CASSKGQGVAKNIQYF.

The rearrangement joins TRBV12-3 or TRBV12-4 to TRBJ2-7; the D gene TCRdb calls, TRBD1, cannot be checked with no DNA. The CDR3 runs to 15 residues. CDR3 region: CASNTGGINSYEQYF.

CDR3 in amino acids: CASSASGGAHEQFF. The rearrangement uses TRBV12-3 or TRBV12-4 and TRBJ2-1; TCRdb selects TRBD2, and the lack of DNA leaves this call unchecked. The CDR3 length is 14 residues.

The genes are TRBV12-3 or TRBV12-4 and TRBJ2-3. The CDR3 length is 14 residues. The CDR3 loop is CASSMTQSADTQYF.

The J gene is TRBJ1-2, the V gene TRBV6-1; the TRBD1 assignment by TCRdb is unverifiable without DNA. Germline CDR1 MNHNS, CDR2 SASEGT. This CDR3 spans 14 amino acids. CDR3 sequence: CASSGDGNNYGYTF.

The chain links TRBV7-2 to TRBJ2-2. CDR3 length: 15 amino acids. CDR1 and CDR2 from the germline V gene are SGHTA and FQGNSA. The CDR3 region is CASSKPSANTGELFF.

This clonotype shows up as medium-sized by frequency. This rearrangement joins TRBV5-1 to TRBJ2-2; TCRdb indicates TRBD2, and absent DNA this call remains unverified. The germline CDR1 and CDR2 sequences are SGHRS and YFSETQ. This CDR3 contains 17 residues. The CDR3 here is CASSLVTGLAATGELFF. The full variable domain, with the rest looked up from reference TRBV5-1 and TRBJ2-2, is KAGVTQTPRYLIKTRGQQVTLSCSPISGHRSVSWYQQTPGQGLQFLFEYFSETQRNKGNFPGRFSGRQFSNSRSEMNVSTLELGDSALYLCASSLVTGLAATGELFFGEGSRLTVL.

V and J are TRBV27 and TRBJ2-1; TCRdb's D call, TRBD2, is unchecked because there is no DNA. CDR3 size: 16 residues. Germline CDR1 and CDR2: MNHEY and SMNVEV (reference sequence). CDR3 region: CASSLYQGGSINEQFF.

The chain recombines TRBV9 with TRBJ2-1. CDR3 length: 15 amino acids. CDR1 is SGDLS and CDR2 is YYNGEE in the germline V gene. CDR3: CASSIGGSIYNEQFF.

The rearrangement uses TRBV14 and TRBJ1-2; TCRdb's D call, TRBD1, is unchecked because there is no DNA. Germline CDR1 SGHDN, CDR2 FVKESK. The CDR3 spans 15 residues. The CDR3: CASSQVPPGGLGYTF.

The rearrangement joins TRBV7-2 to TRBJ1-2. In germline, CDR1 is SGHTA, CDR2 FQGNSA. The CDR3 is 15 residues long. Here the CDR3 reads CASSLGRDLDYGYTF.

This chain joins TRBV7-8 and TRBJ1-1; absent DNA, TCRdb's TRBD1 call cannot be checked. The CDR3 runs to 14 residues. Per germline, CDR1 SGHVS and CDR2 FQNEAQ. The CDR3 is CASSLPSQGPEAFF.

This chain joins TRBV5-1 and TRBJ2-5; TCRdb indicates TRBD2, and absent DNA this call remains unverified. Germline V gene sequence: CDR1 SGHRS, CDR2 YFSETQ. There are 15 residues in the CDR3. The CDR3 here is CASSLGLANQETQYF.